Listed below are T cell receptor beta chains from one sample, sequenced in a study of blood T cells in healthy people across ages. One entry per CDR3 protein results from TCRdb running MiXCR on the 5' RACE reads. This sample has about 580,000 distinct CDR3 sequences, with 40% to 55% found just once. The specimen was blood. The receptors here all came from an elderly man in good health. The CDR3 runs from the conserved cysteine through the conserved F or W. A D gene is named only where the DNA matches it firmly. Clone size, where shown, is once, few, many, or a class for clones that have expanded.

abundance: few
v_gene: TRBV3-1
d_gene: .
j_gene: TRBJ2-7
CDR3nt: TGTGCCAGCAGCCAAGAGTTCAGGGTTGTCGACGAGCAGTACTTC
CDR3aa: CASSQEFRVVDEQYF

abundance: few
v_gene: TRBV27
d_gene: .
j_gene: TRBJ2-1
CDR3nt: TGTGCCAGCAGTGGGGTACCCTACAATGAGCAGTTCTTC
CDR3aa: CASSGVPYNEQFF

abundance: .
v_gene: TRBV20-1
d_gene: TRBD2
j_gene: TRBJ2-1
CDR3nt: TGCAGTGCTAGATCCGGGGGCGGGAGGTCCCACAATGAGCAGTTCTTC
CDR3aa: CSARSGGGRSHNEQFF

abundance: .
v_gene: TRBV3-1
d_gene: TRBD2
j_gene: TRBJ2-5
CDR3nt: TGTGCCAGCAGCCAACAGGGAGGGCTAGCTAGGGCAGGGCAAGAGACCCAGTACTTC
CDR3aa: CASSQQGGLARAGQETQYF

abundance: .
v_gene: TRBV12-3/TRBV12-4
d_gene: TRBD1
j_gene: TRBJ1-2
CDR3nt: TGTGCCAGCAGTCCGGCAGGGGGTGGACCTTATGGCTACACCTTC
CDR3aa: CASSPAGGGPYGYTF

abundance: .
v_gene: TRBV29-1
d_gene: .
j_gene: TRBJ2-5
CDR3nt: TGCAGCGTTCCCCCCTTGGAGACCCAGTACTTC
CDR3aa: CSVPPLETQYF

abundance: .
v_gene: TRBV27
d_gene: TRBD1
j_gene: TRBJ2-3
CDR3nt: TGTGCCAGCAGTTTAACCCGACAGGGGGTGGGGGATACGCAGTATTTT
CDR3aa: CASSLTRQGVGDTQYF

abundance: .
v_gene: TRBV20-1
d_gene: TRBD2
j_gene: TRBJ2-7
CDR3nt: TGCAGTGCTAGAGAGGGAGCGGGAGGGCCGAATGAGCAGTACTTC
CDR3aa: CSAREGAGGPNEQYF

abundance: .
v_gene: TRBV7-9
d_gene: .
j_gene: TRBJ2-3
CDR3nt: TGTGCCAGCACCAAGAGAAGGGACAACACAGATACGCAGTATTTT
CDR3aa: CASTKRRDNTDTQYF

abundance: .
v_gene: TRBV10-3
d_gene: .
j_gene: TRBJ2-1
CDR3nt: TGTGCCATCAGTGGGTCGATAAACGGGAACAATGAGCAGTTCTTC
CDR3aa: CAISGSINGNNEQFF

abundance: once
v_gene: TRBV28
d_gene: TRBD2
j_gene: TRBJ2-1
CDR3nt: TGTGCCAGCAGTCCCTCGGGGACTAGCGGGAAGGGGTTCTTC
CDR3aa: CASSPSGTSGKGFF

abundance: few
v_gene: TRBV7-9
d_gene: TRBD2
j_gene: TRBJ2-7
CDR3nt: TGTGCCAGCAGCTTATTTGCGACTAGCGTCTACGAGCAGTACTTC
CDR3aa: CASSLFATSVYEQYF

abundance: few
v_gene: TRBV5-1
d_gene: TRBD2
j_gene: TRBJ2-3
CDR3nt: TGCGCCAGCAGGCAGCCTAGCGGGAGCTCAGATACGCAGTATTTT
CDR3aa: CASRQPSGSSDTQYF

abundance: .
v_gene: TRBV3-1
d_gene: .
j_gene: TRBJ2-3
CDR3nt: TGTGCCAGCAGCGCCGGGACTTTCGATACGCAGTATTTT
CDR3aa: CASSAGTFDTQYF

abundance: .
v_gene: TRBV12-3/TRBV12-4
d_gene: .
j_gene: TRBJ1-2
CDR3nt: TGTGCCAGCAGTTTTGCATGGCGCGGCTACACCTTC
CDR3aa: CASSFAWRGYTF

abundance: .
v_gene: TRBV5-1
d_gene: .
j_gene: TRBJ1-1
CDR3nt: TGCGCCAGCTCTGGGGCCGGACAGATGAACACTGAAGCTTTCTTT
CDR3aa: CASSGAGQMNTEAFF

abundance: .
v_gene: TRBV12-3/TRBV12-4
d_gene: .
j_gene: TRBJ2-7
CDR3nt: TGTGCCAGCAGCTCCTCCAGGTTTCGCGAGCAGTACTTC
CDR3aa: CASSSSRFREQYF

abundance: .
v_gene: TRBV10-3
d_gene: TRBD1
j_gene: TRBJ1-4
CDR3nt: TGTGCCATCAGTGAGGGGACAGCTGAATATGAAAAACTGTTTTTT
CDR3aa: CAISEGTAEYEKLFF

abundance: .
v_gene: TRBV20-1
d_gene: .
j_gene: TRBJ2-3
CDR3nt: TGCAGTGCTCCTGGGGCACTGCCAGATACGCAGTATTTT
CDR3aa: CSAPGALPDTQYF

abundance: few
v_gene: TRBV7-6
d_gene: .
j_gene: TRBJ2-1
CDR3nt: TGTGCCAGCAGCTTAGAGGGAGGACATGGGTACAATGAGCAGTTCTTC
CDR3aa: CASSLEGGHGYNEQFF

abundance: once
v_gene: TRBV24-1
d_gene: .
j_gene: TRBJ2-1
CDR3nt: TGTGCCACCAGTGAGATGCCCATGGGCGGGAAGCACAATGAGCAGTTCTTC
CDR3aa: CATSEMPMGGKHNEQFF

abundance: .
v_gene: TRBV7-2
d_gene: .
j_gene: TRBJ2-1
CDR3nt: TGTGCCAGCAGCTTAGGGGTCGTACGGCGCCTCCACAATGAGCAGTTCTTC
CDR3aa: CASSLGVVRRLHNEQFF

abundance: .
v_gene: TRBV7-3
d_gene: TRBD2
j_gene: TRBJ2-5
CDR3nt: TGTGCCAGCAGCCCATCTAGCGGGAGAGAGACCCAGTACTTC
CDR3aa: CASSPSSGRETQYF

abundance: .
v_gene: TRBV12-5
d_gene: .
j_gene: TRBJ2-7
CDR3nt: TGTGCTAGTGGTTTGTCACAGCCCCCGGGACAGACTAGGGAGCAGTATTTC
CDR3aa: CASGLSQPPGQTREQYF

abundance: .
v_gene: TRBV10-3
d_gene: TRBD1
j_gene: TRBJ2-1
CDR3nt: TGTGCCATCAGCCGGGACAGGGAGTCGAATGAGCAGTTCTTC
CDR3aa: CAISRDRESNEQFF

abundance: few
v_gene: TRBV15
d_gene: .
j_gene: TRBJ2-1
CDR3nt: TGTGCCACCAGCAGAGGAGGAGGGGGCTTTATTTATGAGCAGTTCTTC
CDR3aa: CATSRGGGGFIYEQFF

abundance: .
v_gene: TRBV7-2
d_gene: .
j_gene: TRBJ2-1
CDR3nt: TGTGCCAGCAGCTTACCAGGGGGGGCCTACAATGAGCAGTTCTTC
CDR3aa: CASSLPGGAYNEQFF

abundance: few
v_gene: TRBV20-1
d_gene: .
j_gene: TRBJ1-5
CDR3nt: TGCAGTGCTAGAGATCCAGGACAAGGGACCAATCAGCCCCAGCATTTT
CDR3aa: CSARDPGQGTNQPQHF

abundance: .
v_gene: TRBV4-1
d_gene: .
j_gene: TRBJ2-7
CDR3nt: TGCGCCAGCAGCCGATCGGATGAGGGCCACTACGAGCAGTACTTC
CDR3aa: CASSRSDEGHYEQYF

abundance: .
v_gene: TRBV20-1
d_gene: .
j_gene: TRBJ2-2
CDR3nt: TGCAGTGCTAGAGATCCCGGGGGTTCCGGCGGGGAGCTGTTTTTT
CDR3aa: CSARDPGGSGGELFF

abundance: .
v_gene: TRBV20-1
d_gene: .
j_gene: TRBJ2-7
CDR3nt: TGCAGTGCTAGAGGGGTAGTGCACTACGAGCAGTACTTC
CDR3aa: CSARGVVHYEQYF

abundance: .
v_gene: TRBV7-2
d_gene: .
j_gene: TRBJ2-7
CDR3nt: TGTGCCAGCAGCTACCTAGCGCAGAGCTCCTACGAGCAGTACTTC
CDR3aa: CASSYLAQSSYEQYF

abundance: .
v_gene: TRBV3-1
d_gene: .
j_gene: TRBJ1-6
CDR3nt: TGTGCCAGCAGCCTCTCTCGGTGGCCCCTCCACTTT
CDR3aa: CASSLSRWPLHF

abundance: .
v_gene: TRBV20-1
d_gene: .
j_gene: TRBJ2-3
CDR3nt: TGCAGTGCTCCCCGGGGCGGGGATTACACAGATACGCAGTATTTT
CDR3aa: CSAPRGGDYTDTQYF

abundance: .
v_gene: TRBV18
d_gene: TRBD2
j_gene: TRBJ2-3
CDR3nt: TGTGCCAGCTCACCAGGGCTAGCGGGGCAAAGCACAGATACGCAGTATTTT
CDR3aa: CASSPGLAGQSTDTQYF

abundance: few
v_gene: TRBV4-2
d_gene: .
j_gene: TRBJ2-6
CDR3nt: TGTGCCAGCAGCCAAGGAGGAGGGACAGTATCAACTGGGGCCAACGTCCTGACTTTC
CDR3aa: CASSQGGGTVSTGANVLTF

abundance: .
v_gene: TRBV5-1
d_gene: .
j_gene: TRBJ2-3
CDR3nt: TGCGCCAGCAGCTTGGGATCGGTAACAGATACGCAGTATTTT
CDR3aa: CASSLGSVTDTQYF

abundance: once
v_gene: TRBV6-5
d_gene: .
j_gene: TRBJ2-7
CDR3nt: TGCGCCAGCAGTTACTCGAGGGTCTCCCTAAAAGCGCAGTACTTC
CDR3aa: CASSYSRVSLKAQYF

abundance: many
v_gene: TRBV6-5
d_gene: .
j_gene: TRBJ1-1
CDR3nt: TGTGCCAGCAGTTACTCTAGAATACGGAGGACTGAAGCTTTCTTT
CDR3aa: CASSYSRIRRTEAFF

abundance: few
v_gene: TRBV7-9
d_gene: TRBD1
j_gene: TRBJ2-1
CDR3nt: TGTGCCAGCAGCCTTCAGGGGGCCCCTCATTCCAATGAGCAGTTCTTC
CDR3aa: CASSLQGAPHSNEQFF

abundance: once
v_gene: TRBV11-2
d_gene: .
j_gene: TRBJ2-1
CDR3nt: TGTGCCAGCAGCTTATGGGTAACTAGTCTCGGGGAGCAGTTCTTC
CDR3aa: CASSLWVTSLGEQFF

abundance: many
v_gene: TRBV4-1
d_gene: .
j_gene: TRBJ2-5
CDR3nt: TGCGCCAGCAGTCGCTTGCCAGCAGAGACCCAGTACTTC
CDR3aa: CASSRLPAETQYF

abundance: .
v_gene: TRBV29-1
d_gene: .
j_gene: TRBJ1-2
CDR3nt: TGCAGCGCCGTACCTCGGCAGGGCGGCTATGGCTACACCTTC
CDR3aa: CSAVPRQGGYGYTF

abundance: .
v_gene: TRBV15
d_gene: .
j_gene: TRBJ1-1
CDR3nt: TGTGCCACCAGCACCCCAGGGAGCCCCACTGAAGCTTTCTTT
CDR3aa: CATSTPGSPTEAFF